These T cell receptor beta chains were read from a single sample in a study of HIV-infected patients and healthy controls. TCRdb reprocessed the 5' RACE reads with MiXCR, giving one entry per CDR3 protein. The sample holds approximately 25,000 distinct CDR3 sequences, roughly 7.9% seen once. Sequencing was carried out using blood. These receptors were taken from an adult in good health. The CDR3 runs from the conserved cysteine through the conserved F or W. Fields, in order: V gene, clone size, J gene, D gene, CDR3 DNA, CDR3 protein. D genes are given only for firm matches. Clone size is stated in some rows and not others, as once, few, many or a class when expanded.

TRBV30	many	TRBJ1-6	.	TGTGCCTGGAGTCCCAGCCCCGGGACGGAGAATTCACCCCTCCACTTT	CAWSPSPGTENSPLHF
TRBV6-6	few	TRBJ1-1	.	TGTGCCAGCGGGCCTGAGACTGAAGCTTTCTTT	CASGPETEAFF
TRBV7-2	many	TRBJ1-5	.	TGTGCCAGCAGCTTAGCGCTAAATCAGCCCCAGCATTTT	CASSLALNQPQHF
TRBV3-1	.	TRBJ2-1	.	TGTGCCAGCAGCCAAGTCATTCACCGGGACTCGAGCTCCTACAATGAGCAGTTCTTC	CASSQVIHRDSSSYNEQFF
TRBV12-3/TRBV12-4	medium-sized	TRBJ2-3	.	TGTGCCAGCAGCCTCCGTTCCGGGAGTAAAGATACGCAGTATTTT	CASSLRSGSKDTQYF
TRBV28	.	TRBJ1-3	.	TGTGCCAGCAGTTTAGCCGGGCCGAGCTCTGGAAACACCATATATTTT	CASSLAGPSSGNTIYF
TRBV2	many	TRBJ1-2	TRBD1	TGTGCCAGCTTTAGGACAGGGGAGTTTTATGGCTACACCTTC	CASFRTGEFYGYTF
TRBV25-1	many	TRBJ2-7	.	TGTGCCAGCAGTGTTCAGGACAGCTCCTACGAGCAGTACTTC	CASSVQDSSYEQYF
TRBV7-3	few	TRBJ1-1	TRBD1	TGTGCCAGCAGCAACGACGGGACAGGAACTGAAGCTTTCTTT	CASSNDGTGTEAFF
TRBV5-4	many	TRBJ2-5	.	TGTGCCAGCAGCAGAGGCGAGGTCGCGGAAGAGACCCAGTACTTC	CASSRGEVAEETQYF
TRBV6-4	many	TRBJ2-1	.	TGTGCCAGCAGTGACTCGAGGGGGACGGCCGGTTTGCTCAATGAGCAGTTCTTC	CASSDSRGTAGLLNEQFF
TRBV30	medium-sized	TRBJ1-1	.	TGTGCCTGGAGTGTGAGCAGGGCTTGGGGAGCTTTCTTT	CAWSVSRAWGAFF
TRBV5-1	many	TRBJ2-1	TRBD2	TGCGCCAGCAGCTCGCGGACTAGCGGGGGTTCCTACAATGAGCAGTTCTTC	CASSSRTSGGSYNEQFF
TRBV11-1	many	TRBJ2-5	.	TGTGCCAGCAGCACGGACAACCAAGAGACCCAGTACTTC	CASSTDNQETQYF
TRBV20-1	many	TRBJ2-7	TRBD2	TGCAGTGCCAATAGCGGGGGGGCCTACGAGCAGTACTTC	CSANSGGAYEQYF
TRBV29-1	medium-sized	TRBJ1-1	TRBD1	TGCAGCGCCGCGGACAGGCTGAACACTGAAGCTTTCTTT	CSAADRLNTEAFF